This T cell receptor beta chain was retrieved from a study of blood T cell repertoires in COVID-19. Study-wide background: COVID-19 samples, acute and convalescent, were from the United States, Italy and Spain.

Germline V gene lookup returns CDR1 SGHTA and CDR2 FQGNSA. V was shortened by 5 bases and J by 3 bases, with 16 bases between the two germline ends. This CDR3 spans 15 amino acids. The data were produced by immunoSEQ multiplex PCR, yet TCRdb's version contains in-frame clones alone and is incomplete. The sample comprises fewer than 250,000 clones, approximately 90% of which are singletons, and about 5% rests with the top ten. The chain links TRBV7-2 to TRBJ1-2, with D possibly matching TRBD1 (6 bases). This TCR was sampled from a woman aged 35 to 49 with acute or convalescent COVID-19. The specimen was peripheral blood. The chain's CDR3 is CASSKKTGFDYGYTF. The CDR3 bases are TGTGCCAGCAGCAAAAAAACAGGGTTCGACTATGGCTACACCTTC.